The 28 T cell receptor beta chains below all came from one sample that was sequenced in a study of human T cells and chemical hapten exposure. Time point reported: patch test 2, 6 weeks after DPC sensitization. Documented treatment: therapeutic diphenylcyclopropenone sensitization with weekly scalp DPC. In TCRdb, the RACE reads were re-called with MiXCR into one record per CDR3 protein. The sample lists some 70,000 distinct CDR3 sequences; 10% were seen once. The sample consisted of whole blood, taken in connection with sensitization to the hapten diphenylcyclopropenone (DPC). The receptors originated from a woman between 50 and 59 years old with alopecia areata. Some clones in this sample may be carry-over from other donors' samples.

This clonotype is deemed medium-sized (0.01 to 0.1%). The rearrangement joins TRBV10-2 to TRBJ2-3, with unresolved D. Trimming shortened V by 5 bases and J by 3 bases, and 3 bases separated the two germline ends. Germline assignment: CDR1 WSHSY and CDR2 SAAADI. This CDR3 is 11 amino acids long. CDR3 coding DNA: TGCGCCAGCAGTCTGACAGATACGCAGTATTTT. It is translated as CASSLTDTQYF.

The table lists this clonotype with many counts. V usage is TRBV2 and J usage is TRBJ2-7; D call uncertain. V lost 4 bases, J lost 2 bases, and 21 bases lay in between. Looked up from germline, CDR1 is SNHLY and CDR2 is FYNNEI. The CDR3 extends over 17 amino acids. CDR3 sequence reads: CASSGILMALSPYEQYF. The CDR3 coding sequence is TGTGCCAGCAGTGGGATCCTCATGGCCCTGAGCCCCTACGAGCAGTACTTC.

The V call is TRBV27, the J call TRBJ2-1, with D possibly matching TRBD1 (6 bases). The CDR3 contains 14 residues. Germline-derived CDR1 and CDR2 are MNHEY and SMNVEV (reference sequence). The V end was cut by 2 bases, the J end by 12 bases, with 17 bases between. CDR3 coding DNA: TGTGCCAGCAGTTTAAGCAGGGGCCTGGCCGGGCAGTTCTTC. Its translation is CASSLSRGLAGQFF.

This clonotype was observed at least ten times. This chain links TRBV19 with TRBJ2-7; 7 nucleotides agree with TRBD2. Trimming removed 7 bases from V and 0 bases from J; junction bases left unmatched: 9. This CDR3 is built from 15 residues. Germline CDR1 and CDR2: LNHDA and SQIVND (reference sequence). The CDR3: CASKEASGSSYEQYF. In nucleotides, the CDR3 is TGTGCCAGTAAGGAGGCTAGCGGATCCTCCTACGAGCAGTACTTC.

In this sample, this clonotype turned up many times. This chain joins TRBV11-2 and TRBJ2-3, with D perhaps TRBD1 (6 bases). V lost 5 bases, J lost 2 bases, and 14 bases lay in between. The CDR3 has 15 amino acids. The germline CDR1 and CDR2 sequences are SGHAT and FQNNGV. CDR3 in DNA: TGTGCCAGCAGCCAGGGGACATATCCCACAGATACGCAGTATTTT. Amino acids: CASSQGTYPTDTQYF.

This clonotype was counted many times. The rearrangement links TRBV3-1 to TRBJ2-6; no clear D. The germline V gene encodes CDR1 LGHDT and CDR2 YNNKEL (reference sequence). The CDR3 length is 13 residues. The V end lost 2 bases, the J end lost 6 bases, and 5 bases lay between the germline ends. CDR3: CASSQMAANVLTF. CDR3 coding DNA: TGTGCCAGCAGCCAAATGGCGGCCAACGTCCTGACTTTC.

This clonotype occurred many times. The genes are TRBV10-3 and TRBJ2-1; weak D call: TRBD2 (6 bases). Deletions cut 6 bases from V and 9 bases from J, with 15 bases between. Looked up from germline, CDR1 is ENHRY and CDR2 is SYGVKD. This CDR3 comprises 13 residues. The CDR3 reads CAIRTSRLAEQFF. The CDR3 region has the DNA TGTGCCATCAGGACTAGTCGGTTGGCTGAGCAGTTCTTC.

This clonotype was seen many times. The chain joins TRBV10-3 to TRBJ2-3; D not resolved. CDR3 length: 12 residues. Germline CDR1 ENHRY, CDR2 SYGVKD. Trimming left V 0 bases short and J 4 bases short, with 2 bases between. CDR3 bases: TGTGCCATCAGTGAGTCGGCAGATACGCAGTATTTT. Its protein product is CAISESADTQYF.

This clonotype was counted at least ten times. The chain links TRBV27 to TRBJ1-2, with 8 bases fitting TRBD1. With V trimmed by 6 bases and J by 4 bases, 4 bases remained unmatched. The germline V gene has CDR1 MNHEY and CDR2 SMNVEV (reference sequence). CDR3 size: 13 residues. The CDR3 region is CASRGTGTYGYTF. DNA for the CDR3: TGTGCCAGCAGGGGGACAGGCACCTATGGCTACACCTTC.

In its sample, this clonotype was seen many times. The chain carries TRBV5-1 and TRBJ1-4; 10 bases fit TRBD1. With V trimmed by 4 bases and J by 6 bases, 3 bases remained unmatched. CDR3 length: 14 amino acids. Germline V gene sequence: CDR1 SGHRS, CDR2 YFSETQ. CDR3 bases: TGCGCCAGCAGCCACGGGACAGGGGATGAAAAACTGTTTTTT. Its protein is CASSHGTGDEKLFF.

This clonotype has a handful of counts. This chain links TRBV29-1 with TRBJ2-4, with 8 bases that match TRBD2. Germline loops: CDR1 SQVTM, CDR2 ANQGSEA. The CDR3 is 13 amino acids. This chain's CDR3 is CSARAGAKNIQYF. Written as DNA, the CDR3 is TGCAGTGCTAGAGCGGGGGCTAAAAACATTCAGTACTTC.

The chain is built from TRBV29-1 and TRBJ1-4; D unclear. The CDR3 runs to 12 residues. The germline V gene has CDR1 SQVTM and CDR2 ANQGSEA. Deletions cut 5 bases from V and 5 bases from J, with 9 bases between. CDR3 loop: CSVRRGNEKLFF. DNA for the CDR3: TGCAGCGTTAGGAGAGGGAATGAAAAACTGTTTTTT.

This clonotype has more than one count but fewer than ten. This chain joins TRBV30 and TRBJ1-5; D not resolved. In germline, CDR1 is GTSNPN, CDR2 SVGIG (reference sequence). The length of the CDR3 is 13 residues. V was clipped by 7 bases and J by 4 bases, with 14 bases between them. In nucleotides, the CDR3 is TGTGCCTCCTCTACATTGGGGAATCAGCCCCAGCATTTT. Translating it yields CASSTLGNQPQHF.

This clonotype was seen many times. The gene calls are TRBV4-2 and TRBJ1-1; no clear D gene. The V and J ends lost 6 bases and 3 bases respectively, with 11 bases between them. The CDR3 is made up of 13 amino acids. Germline V gene sequence: CDR1 LGHNA, CDR2 YNFKEQ. The CDR3, as DNA: TGTGCCAGCAGACGCGAAAGATACACTGAAGCTTTCTTT. It specifies CASRRERYTEAFF.

This clonotype has only a few counts. This chain connects TRBV5-1 to TRBJ2-7, with 9 bases that match TRBD2. Losses at the gene ends were 2 bases for V and 4 bases for J; bases not matched to a gene: 10. Germline CDR1 reads SGHRS; CDR2 reads YFSETQ. The CDR3 totals 16 residues. The CDR3 is CASSFLQTSGPYEQYF. In DNA, the CDR3 is TGCGCCAGCAGCTTCCTCCAGACTAGCGGCCCGTACGAGCAGTACTTC.

This clonotype was counted ten times or more. This rearrangement joins TRBV10-2 to TRBJ1-2; D unclear. The CDR3 covers 13 residues. Trimming pared 6 bases from V and 1 base from J, leaving 9 bases between. Germline V gene sequence: CDR1 WSHSY, CDR2 SAAADI. CDR3 residues: CASSDPSNYGYTF. The CDR3 DNA follows: TGCGCCAGCAGCGACCCCAGTAACTATGGCTACACCTTC.

This clonotype has a count of ten or more. V gene TRBV3-1 combines with J gene TRBJ2-5; D remains unclear. The CDR3 sequence is 13 residues long. V shed 2 bases and J shed 5 bases, with 9 bases lying between them. Germline values: CDR1 LGHDT, CDR2 YNNKEL (reference sequence). CDR3 coding DNA: TGTGCCAGCAGCCAATGGAGCCGGGAGACCCAGTACTTC. Translating gives CASSQWSRETQYF.

V and J are TRBV5-1 and TRBJ1-1, with 8 bases aligning to TRBD1. CDR3 length: 16 residues. J was trimmed by 3 bases and V by 3 bases; bases with no gene match: 10. Germline V lookup: CDR1 SGHRS, CDR2 YFSETQ. CDR3 sequence: CASSYSRQGTYTEAFF. The CDR3 bases are TGCGCCAGCAGCTATAGTAGACAGGGGACCTACACTGAAGCTTTCTTT.

The chain couples TRBV5-1 to TRBJ2-2; D is undetermined. Between the trimmed V and J ends, which lost 4 bases and 3 bases, there was a span of 13 bases. This CDR3 is 15 amino acids long. In germline, CDR1 is SGHRS, CDR2 YFSETQ. CDR3 protein: CASSPDPSYTGELFF. CDR3 sequence (DNA): TGCGCCAGCAGCCCTGACCCAAGCTACACCGGGGAGCTGTTTTTT.

V usage is TRBV20-1 and J usage is TRBJ2-3, with TRBD2 matching over 11 bases. Germline CDR1 and CDR2: DFQATT and SNEGSKA (reference sequence). V dropped 4 bases and J dropped 3; count of bases not matched to a gene: 6. This CDR3 has 15 residues. CDR3 bases: TGCAGTGCTACCCGGACTAGCGGGCAAACAGATACGCAGTATTTT. Translated: CSATRTSGQTDTQYF.

This clonotype was seen more than once but under ten times. This chain joins TRBV9 and TRBJ1-4; D is undetermined. The germline CDR1 and CDR2 sequences are SGDLS and YYNGEE. This CDR3 region has 15 residues. The V and J ends lost 0 bases and 6 bases respectively, with 12 bases between them. The CDR3 DNA sequence: TGTGCCAGCAGCGTAGGGCCAACTGAGGATGAAAAACTGTTTTTT. This gives the protein CASSVGPTEDEKLFF.

This chain links TRBV6-5 with TRBJ1-3; D gene unclear. The V end was cut by 5 bases, the J end by 0 bases, with 11 bases between. CDR1 is MNHEY, CDR2 SVGAGI, per germline. The CDR3 is 15 amino acids. CDR3 sequence (DNA): TGTGCCAGCAGTCGATCCTCAGACTCTGGAAACACCATATATTTT. Amino acids: CASSRSSDSGNTIYF.

This clonotype was picked up a small number of times. At one end, the junction sequence differs from germline, possibly due to a read error. V is TRBV5-4 and J is TRBJ1-1; no firm D call. Germline values: CDR1 SGHNT, CDR2 YYREEE (reference sequence). CDR3 length: 16 residues. CDR3 protein: CASSLSGRVVNNEAFF. The CDR3 DNA sequence: TGTGCCAGCAGCTTGTCGGGTCGGGTTGTGAACAATGAAGCTTTCTTT.

This chain links TRBV20-1 with TRBJ2-2; D gene uncertain. CDR3 length equals 15 residues. The germline gives CDR1 DFQATT, CDR2 SNEGSKA (reference sequence). V was cut by 3 bases and J by 1 base, with 12 bases left in between. The CDR3 coding sequence is TGCAGTGCTAGTCGTAGGAATATGAACACCGGGGAGCTGTTTTTT. The encoded protein is CSASRRNMNTGELFF.

This rearrangement joins TRBV11-2 to TRBJ1-2; 9 bases are a match to TRBD1. The germline V gene encodes CDR1 SGHAT and CDR2 FQNNGV. After removal of 5 bases from V and 0 bases from J, the junction contained 10 bases not matched to a gene. The CDR3 is 17 amino acids. Here the CDR3 reads CASSHLSGTGTNYGYTF. CDR3 in DNA: TGTGCCAGCAGCCATCTCTCGGGGACAGGGACTAACTATGGCTACACCTTC.

This clonotype was recorded many times. This rearrangement joins TRBV7-8 to TRBJ2-1, with no clear D. This CDR3 has 15 residues. V dropped 1 base and J dropped 9 bases, with 16 bases sitting between them. Germline loops: CDR1 SGHVS, CDR2 FQNEAQ. CDR3: CASSLVPSFMGEQFF. The CDR3 bases are TGTGCCAGCAGCTTAGTCCCTTCCTTCATGGGTGAGCAGTTCTTC. Filled out from reference TRBV7-8 and TRBJ2-1, the complete variable domain reads GAGVSQSPRYKVAKRGQDVALRCDPISGHVSLFWYQQALGQGPEFLTYFQNEAQLDKSGLPSDRFFAERPEGSVSTLKIQRTQQEDSAVYLCASSLVPSFMGEQFFGPGTRLTVL.

The rearrangement links TRBV20-1 to TRBJ2-7; D not resolved. Germline-derived CDR1 and CDR2 are DFQATT and SNEGSKA (reference sequence). Trimming took 1 base from V and 5 from J, leaving 9 bases between them. CDR3 size: 12 residues. CDR3: CSARGPVDEQYF. The CDR3 DNA reads TGCAGTGCTAGAGGGCCCGTCGACGAGCAGTACTTC.

This clonotype has a count of ten or more. This chain links TRBV7-8 with TRBJ1-2, with D maybe TRBD1 (6 bases). The CDR3 extends over 17 amino acids. Trimming stripped 4 bases from V and 0 bases from J, with 18 bases between. Germline V gene sequence: CDR1 SGHVS, CDR2 FQNEAQ. The CDR3 protein is CASSSHQTGRSNYGYTF. In nucleotides, the CDR3 is TGTGCCAGCAGCTCCCACCAGACAGGCAGATCTAACTATGGCTACACCTTC.